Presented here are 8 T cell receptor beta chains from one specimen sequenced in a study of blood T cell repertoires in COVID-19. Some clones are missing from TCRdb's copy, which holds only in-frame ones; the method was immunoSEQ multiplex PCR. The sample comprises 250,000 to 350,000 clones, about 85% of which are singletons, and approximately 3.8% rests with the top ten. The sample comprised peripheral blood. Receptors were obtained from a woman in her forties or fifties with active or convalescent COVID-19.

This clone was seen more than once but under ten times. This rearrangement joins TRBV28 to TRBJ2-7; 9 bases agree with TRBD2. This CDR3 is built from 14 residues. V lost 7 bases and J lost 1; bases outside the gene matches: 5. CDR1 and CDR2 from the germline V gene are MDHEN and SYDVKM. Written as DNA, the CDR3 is TGTGCCAGCACCGCGCTAGCGGGATCCTACGAGCAGTACTTC. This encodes CASTALAGSYEQYF.

The CDR3 sequence is CASSLTGTEAFF. DNA for the CDR3: TGTGCCAGCAGCCTTACGGGCACTGAAGCTTTCTTT. This sequence joins TRBV5-5 and TRBJ1-1; D ambiguous. V was trimmed by 4 bases and J by 4 bases, leaving 8 bases between them. This CDR3 comprises 12 residues. CDR1 is SGHKS, CDR2 YYEKEE, per germline (reference sequence).

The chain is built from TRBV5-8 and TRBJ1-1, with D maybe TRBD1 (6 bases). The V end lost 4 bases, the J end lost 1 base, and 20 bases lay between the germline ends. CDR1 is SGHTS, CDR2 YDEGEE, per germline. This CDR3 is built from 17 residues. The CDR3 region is CASSLGTPTTKNTEAFF. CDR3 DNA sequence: TGTGCCAGCAGCCTAGGGACACCCACCACCAAGAACACTGAAGCTTTCTTT.

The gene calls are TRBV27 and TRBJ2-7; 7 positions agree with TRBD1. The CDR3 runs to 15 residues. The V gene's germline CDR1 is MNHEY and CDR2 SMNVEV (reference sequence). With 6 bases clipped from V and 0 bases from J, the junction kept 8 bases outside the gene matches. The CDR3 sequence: CASSILQGPSYEQYF. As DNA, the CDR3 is TGTGCCAGCAGCATCCTACAGGGGCCCTCCTACGAGCAGTACTTC.

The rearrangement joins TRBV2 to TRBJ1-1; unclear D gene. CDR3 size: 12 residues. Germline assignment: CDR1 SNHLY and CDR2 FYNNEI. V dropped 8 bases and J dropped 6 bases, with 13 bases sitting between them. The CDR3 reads CASSSSPAEAFF. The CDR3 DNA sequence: TGTGCCAGCTCGAGTAGTCCCGCTGAAGCTTTCTTT.

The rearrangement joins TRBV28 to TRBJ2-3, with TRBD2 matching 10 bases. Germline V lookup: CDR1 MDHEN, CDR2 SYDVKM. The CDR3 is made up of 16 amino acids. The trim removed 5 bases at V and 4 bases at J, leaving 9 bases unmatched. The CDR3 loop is CASSLSSGRVADTQYF. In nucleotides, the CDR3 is TGTGCCAGCAGTCTCTCTAGCGGGAGAGTAGCAGATACGCAGTATTTT.

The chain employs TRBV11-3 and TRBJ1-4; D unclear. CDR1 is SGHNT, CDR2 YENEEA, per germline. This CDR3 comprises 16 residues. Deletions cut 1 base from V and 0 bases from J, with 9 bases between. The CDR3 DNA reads TGTGCCAGCAGCTTAGTGGAGGGCGCAACTAATGAAAAACTGTTTTTT. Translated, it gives CASSLVEGATNEKLFF.

The CDR3 loop is CATSRDRGRSGALYNEQFF. As DNA, the CDR3 is TGTGCCACCAGCAGAGACAGGGGGCGTTCGGGGGCCCTCTACAATGAGCAGTTCTTC. V is TRBV15 and J is TRBJ2-1; 8 nucleotides match TRBD1. CDR1 and CDR2 from the germline V gene are LNHNV and YYDKDF (reference sequence). With V trimmed by 0 bases and J by 3 bases, 13 bases remained unmatched. This CDR3 region has 19 residues.